Listed below are T cell receptor beta chains from one sample, sequenced in a study of Ad26.COV2.S vaccination and SARS-CoV-2 variants. Profiled with immunoSEQ multiplex PCR; TCRdb holds only in-frame clones, not every one. The profile shows about 400,000 clones, 83% of them singletons. Sequencing was performed on peripheral blood, taken in a trial of Ad26.COV2.S vaccine versus placebo. The receptors come from a person between 18 and 65 years old who received the Ad26.COV2.S COVID-19 vaccine or a placebo. Each CDR3 is given with its conserved first and last residue. Fields, in order: J gene, V gene, D gene, clone size, CDR3 protein, CDR3 DNA. D genes are given only for firm matches. Clone size is given for some rows only: seen once, a few or many times, or a class if the clone is expanded.

j_gene: TRBJ1-1
v_gene: TRBV19
d_gene: .
abundance: .
CDR3aa: CASSFPNTEAFF
CDR3nt: TGTGCCAGTTCCTTCCCGAACACTGAAGCTTTCTTT

j_gene: TRBJ1-1
v_gene: TRBV6-6
d_gene: .
abundance: once
CDR3aa: CASSYPRDGAFF
CDR3nt: TGTGCCAGCAGTTACCCGAGGGATGGGGCTTTCTTT

j_gene: TRBJ2-7
v_gene: TRBV7-2
d_gene: TRBD1
abundance: few
CDR3aa: CASRPSGTGGTYEQYF
CDR3nt: TGTGCCAGCAGGCCATCTGGGACAGGGGGAACCTACGAGCAGTACTTC

j_gene: TRBJ1-1
v_gene: TRBV9
d_gene: .
abundance: .
CDR3aa: CASSVSPNTEAFF
CDR3nt: TGTGCCAGCAGCGTTTCCCCTAACACTGAAGCTTTCTTT

j_gene: TRBJ1-3
v_gene: TRBV30
d_gene: .
abundance: .
CDR3aa: CAWDHRRGNTIYF
CDR3nt: TGTGCCTGGGACCACAGACGGGGAAACACCATATATTTT

j_gene: TRBJ2-7
v_gene: TRBV4-2
d_gene: .
abundance: .
CDR3aa: CASSQAHEQYF
CDR3nt: TGTGCCAGCAGCCAAGCCCACGAGCAGTACTTC

j_gene: TRBJ2-7
v_gene: TRBV5-1
d_gene: .
abundance: .
CDR3aa: CASSLVVGSYEQYF
CDR3nt: TGCGCCAGCAGCTTGGTGGTGGGCAGTTACGAGCAGTACTTC

j_gene: TRBJ1-4
v_gene: TRBV16
d_gene: TRBD1
abundance: .
CDR3aa: CASPEGTGYEKLFF
CDR3nt: TGTGCCAGCCCTGAGGGGACAGGGTATGAAAAACTGTTTTTT

j_gene: TRBJ2-3
v_gene: TRBV18
d_gene: .
abundance: .
CDR3aa: CASSPPFEKAGTTDTQYF
CDR3nt: TGTGCCAGCTCACCACCGTTTGAAAAAGCGGGCACCACAGATACGCAGTATTTT

j_gene: TRBJ2-1
v_gene: TRBV6-5
d_gene: .
abundance: .
CDR3aa: CASSPLGATEQFF
CDR3nt: TGTGCCAGCAGCCCACTCGGGGCTACCGAGCAGTTCTTC

j_gene: TRBJ2-7
v_gene: TRBV6-2/TRBV6-3
d_gene: TRBD1
abundance: once
CDR3aa: CASSPVGQGAREQYF
CDR3nt: TGTGCCAGCAGTCCGGTGGGACAGGGGGCGCGGGAGCAGTACTTC

j_gene: TRBJ1-2
v_gene: TRBV5-6
d_gene: .
abundance: .
CDR3aa: CASSLGGDIVYGYTF
CDR3nt: TGTGCCAGCAGCTTGGGCGGGGATATCGTCTATGGCTACACCTTC

j_gene: TRBJ2-5
v_gene: TRBV6-5
d_gene: .
abundance: .
CDR3aa: CASSPGQTQYF
CDR3nt: TGTGCCAGCAGCCCCGGGCAGACCCAGTACTTC

j_gene: TRBJ1-1
v_gene: TRBV10-1
d_gene: .
abundance: .
CDR3aa: CPVAFSPKRLAFF
CDR3nt: TGCCCCGTGGCCTTTTCCCCAAAGAGGTTGGCTTTCTTT

j_gene: TRBJ2-7
v_gene: TRBV9
d_gene: TRBD1
abundance: .
CDR3aa: CASSVDGTGFGEQYF
CDR3nt: TGTGCCAGCAGCGTAGATGGGACAGGGTTCGGCGAGCAGTACTTC

j_gene: TRBJ2-5
v_gene: TRBV27
d_gene: TRBD1
abundance: .
CDR3aa: CASRSTGVYQETQYF
CDR3nt: TGTGCCAGCAGATCAACAGGGGTGTACCAAGAGACCCAGTACTTC

j_gene: TRBJ2-1
v_gene: TRBV4-2
d_gene: TRBD2
abundance: .
CDR3aa: CASSQGPKRGGSYNEQFF
CDR3nt: TGTGCCAGCAGCCAAGGACCGAAACGGGGGGGCTCCTACAATGAGCAGTTCTTC

j_gene: TRBJ2-7
v_gene: TRBV10-3
d_gene: TRBD2
abundance: .
CDR3aa: CAISEGGGAYEQYF
CDR3nt: TGTGCCATCAGTGAAGGCGGGGGAGCTTACGAGCAGTACTTC

j_gene: TRBJ2-7
v_gene: TRBV10-1
d_gene: .
abundance: .
CDR3aa: CASSALGDGTSYEQYF
CDR3nt: TGCGCCAGCAGTGCCCTCGGGGACGGCACCTCCTACGAGCAGTACTTC

j_gene: TRBJ1-5
v_gene: TRBV21-1
d_gene: .
abundance: .
CDR3aa: CATLQGPNQPQHF
CDR3nt: TGTGCCACCCTACAGGGCCCCAATCAGCCCCAGCATTTT

j_gene: TRBJ1-3
v_gene: TRBV5-1
d_gene: .
abundance: .
CDR3aa: CASSYLNRAGNTIYF
CDR3nt: TGCGCCAGCAGCTACCTGAATCGGGCTGGAAACACCATATATTTT

j_gene: TRBJ2-7
v_gene: TRBV27
d_gene: TRBD2
abundance: .
CDR3aa: CASSGGRSYEQYF
CDR3nt: TGTGCCAGCAGCGGGGGGAGGTCCTACGAGCAGTACTTC

j_gene: TRBJ2-2
v_gene: TRBV7-2
d_gene: .
abundance: .
CDR3aa: CASSLGGVETGELFF
CDR3nt: TGTGCCAGCAGCTTAGGTGGAGTGGAGACCGGGGAGCTGTTTTTT

j_gene: TRBJ1-2
v_gene: TRBV6-1
d_gene: .
abundance: .
CDR3aa: CASSETGYGYTF
CDR3nt: TGTGCCAGCAGTGAAACAGGGTACGGCTACACCTTC

j_gene: TRBJ2-7
v_gene: TRBV3-1/TRBV3-2
d_gene: .
abundance: .
CDR3aa: CASSHPGGLYEQYF
CDR3nt: TGTGCCAGCAGCCACCCAGGGGGGCTATACGAGCAGTACTTC

j_gene: TRBJ1-5
v_gene: TRBV12-3/TRBV12-4
d_gene: .
abundance: .
CDR3aa: CASSFWGQPQHF
CDR3nt: TGTGCCAGCAGTTTTTGGGGGCAGCCCCAGCATTTT

j_gene: TRBJ2-7
v_gene: TRBV24-1
d_gene: TRBD2
abundance: .
CDR3aa: CATSDFLGGRAPRGTYEQYF
CDR3nt: TGTGCCACCAGTGATTTCCTCGGCGGGAGGGCCCCCCGGGGGACGTACGAGCAGTACTTC